This T cell receptor (beta chain) was identified in a study of early T cells in non-severe SARS-CoV-2 infection. TCRdb re-called the 5' RACE reads with MiXCR, one entry per CDR3 protein. The sample consists of approximately 35,000 distinct CDR3 sequences, over 6.5% of them appearing once. The sample was whole blood. This clonotype was obtained from an adult who was a healthcare worker with PCR-confirmed SARS-CoV-2 infection or an uninfected control (not recorded which).

In nucleotides, the CDR3 is TGTGCCAGCAGCTTTCGGAATTTGTGGCCCCCGAGGAGAACTGAAGCTTTCTTT. Translated: CASSFRNLWPPRRTEAFF. The chain links TRBV7-7 to TRBJ1-1; D remains ambiguous. The ends were cut back, 3 bases at V and 5 bases at J, with 25 bases in the middle. Germline loops: CDR1 SSHAT, CDR2 FNYEAQ (reference sequence). This CDR3 is built from 18 residues.